The 3 T cell receptor beta chains reported below all come from one sample, sequenced in a study of CD8+ T cells in alopecia areata. Extracted RNA was reverse transcribed, and the resulting cDNA served as sequencing template. Produced via immunoSEQ multiplex PCR; TCRdb's table is partial and in-frame only. Counted here are around 140,000 clones, around 60% occurring once; the ten biggest clones make up under 8%. The sample consisted of CD4+ T cells sorted from blood, taken at week 0. These receptor sequences come from a human donor with alopecia areata.

J is TRBJ2-7 and V is TRBV29-1; D not resolved. Germline V gives CDR1 SQVTM, CDR2 ANQGSEA. This CDR3 comprises 12 residues. V lost 4 bases, J lost 2 bases, and 9 bases lay in between. DNA of the CDR3: TGCAGCGTTGCTACTACCCCCTACGAGCAGTACTTC. Amino acid sequence: CSVATTPYEQYF.

This clone was observed a few times. The chain couples TRBV30 to TRBJ2-3; perhaps D is TRBD1 or TRBD2 (6 bases each). Trimming shortened V by 3 bases and J by 2 bases, and 12 bases separated the two germline ends. Germline lookup yields CDR1 GTSNPN and CDR2 SVGIG (reference sequence). The CDR3 length is 14 residues. CDR3 region: CAWRPPGATDTQYF. CDR3 bases: TGTGCCTGGAGGCCACCGGGGGCCACAGATACGCAGTATTTT.

J is TRBJ1-1 and V is TRBV6-5, with 7 bases aligning to TRBD1. Per the germline V gene, CDR1 is MNHEY and CDR2 is SVGAGI. The CDR3 contains 13 residues. Losses at the gene ends were 9 bases for V and 1 base for J; bases not matched to a gene: 5. In DNA form, the CDR3 reads TGTGCCAGTCGACAGGGAGCGAACACTGAAGCTTTCTTT. It is translated as CASRQGANTEAFF.